This TCR beta chain originates from a study of blood T cell repertoires in COVID-19. Study as a whole: The study drew acute and convalescent COVID-19 samples from the United States, Italy and Spain.

There are 16 residues in the CDR3. V was clipped by 10 bases and J by 7 bases; unmatched bases: 20. Germline V CDR1 and CDR2: MNHEY, SMNVEV (reference sequence). In the original workflow: The assay estimated nucleated cells by amplifying reference gene primers. Profiling relied on immunoSEQ multiplex PCR, and the TCRdb table lists in-frame clones only, not all of them. The D gene and trimming were derived from the DNA, and the V and J assignments and clone size from that table. The data show fewer than 350,000 clones, 85% to 90% seen once. The rearrangement links TRBV27 to TRBJ2-7, with TRBD2 matching over 9 bases. The sequenced material came from PBMCs or T cells enriched from blood (not recorded which). The source of this sequence is a woman aged 25 to 39 with acute COVID-19. The CDR3 nucleotides read TGTGCCACCAAGGACCCCTCCGCGGGAGGGCCGGGGGAGCAGTACTTC. This gives the protein CATKDPSAGGPGEQYF.